This T cell receptor beta chain was recovered during a study of blood T cell repertoires in COVID-19 (dated by TCRdb to about 2020). About the full investigation: Samples covering the acute and convalescent phases of COVID-19 were provided by collaborators in the United States, Italy and Spain. The prospective study material was composed of cDNA or gDNA derived from T cells, B-cell-depleted T cells, or PBMCs. Deeply sampled blood TCRbeta repertoires from subjects exposed to, actively infected with, or recovered from COVID-19 were included in the dataset. A freely available public database, intended as a resource for researchers studying the immune response to SARS-CoV-2, is where the repertoires were released. The samples were drawn from two sources: the first 160 participants of the ongoing ImmuneRACE study, and fewer than 1,500 subjects contributed by 6 global collaborators. The sample metadata nearly always contained a de-identified subject ID, COVID-19 status, age in years and sex. HLA class I and class II types, where available, came from metadata supplied by the sample provider rather than from assay-based typing.

The immunoSEQ Assay, a bias-controlled multiplex PCR, was used to amplify TCRbeta CDR3 regions from genomic DNA. In the paper's pipeline: Within the assay, amplification of reference gene primers was used to estimate how many nucleated cells each sample contained. To quantify the absolute abundance of each unique TCRbeta CDR3 rearrangement, sequence reads were collapsed and filtered. For each sample, productive Simpson clonality was calculated as the square root of Simpson's diversity index over productive rearrangements. TCRdb provides this immuneACCESS table in a form limited to in-frame rearrangements. Some clones are lacking; in checked studies, under half of them reflect an unresolved V gene, and why the rest are absent is not known. The D gene and trimming were derived from the DNA, and the V and J assignments and clone size from that table. The sample contains around 130,000 clones, 84% of them found a single time. Jointly, the top ten make up approximately 8.9% of the sample.

As to this clone: Its antigen target is currently unknown. No base quality values were provided; no much bigger clone lies one nucleotide off.

General findings and caveats noted by the study authors: The amount of clinical and demographic metadata varied by source and participant and was provided uncurated.

One collaborating source in Seattle enrolled patients while the patients were actively infected and followed the patients over time throughout the course of disease. Collaborating institutions collected whole blood in K2EDTA tubes following their own protocols. For TCRbeta analysis, collaborators shipped samples as frozen whole blood, isolated PBMCs, or DNA extracted from either of those sample types. Based on the germline V gene, the CDR1 and CDR2 sequences are SGHAT and FQNNGV. Trimming at the junction amounts to 1 base on V and 7 bases on J, and the germline ends lie 10 bases apart. The CDR3 starts with the cysteine, ends with the phenylalanine, and has 13 residues. Just CDR3 DNA is preserved here, 39 bases in frame from base 1.

This chain joins TRBV11-2 to TRBJ1-1, with the identity of the D gene unclear. The source of this sequence is a man aged 30 to 45 with COVID-19, enrolled during active disease. Input material: peripheral blood. The CDR3: CASSLGGQLEAFF. The sequenced DNA: TGTGCCAGCAGCTTAGGCGGGCAGCTTGAAGCTTTCTTT.